Presented here are 8 T cell receptor beta chains from one specimen sequenced in a study of CD8+CD57+ T cells in acquired aplastic anemia. TCR beta VDJ and CDR3 were profiled, and genomic DNA was the template. TCRdb analysed the reads with MiXCR anew, one entry per CDR3 protein. Here the sample spans some 200,000 distinct CDR3 sequences, roughly 35% being singletons. Sequenced input: sorted CD4+, CD8+, or CD8+CD57+ T cells (not recorded which) from PBMCs. These receptors all stem from a human donor in good health, serving as a control.

This clonotype was observed a handful of times. The rearrangement joins TRBV4-1 to TRBJ1-1, with 8 bases that match TRBD1. This CDR3 has 18 amino acids. Trimming cost V 1 base and J 1 base; bases outside gene matches: 11. Germline-derived CDR1 and CDR2 are MGHRA and YSYEKL. CDR3 residues: CASSQGAQGALRNTEAFF. The DNA of the CDR3 is TGCGCCAGCAGCCAAGGAGCTCAGGGGGCGTTACGGAACACTGAAGCTTTCTTT.

This clonotype has ten or more counts. The V call is TRBV2, the J call TRBJ2-5; the match to TRBD1 covers 7 bases. The germline V gene has CDR1 SNHLY and CDR2 FYNNEI. Trimming took 6 bases from V and 2 from J; bases not matched to a gene: 3. The CDR3 is 13 residues long. The CDR3 sequence: CASRGQQQETQYF. In DNA form, the CDR3 reads TGTGCCAGCAGGGGACAGCAACAAGAGACCCAGTACTTC.

This chain joins TRBV18 and TRBJ1-4; D might be TRBD1 (5 bases). Germline V gene lookup returns CDR1 KGHSH and CDR2 LQKENI. The CDR3 sequence is 15 residues long. V was clipped by 2 bases and J by 6 bases, with 13 bases between them. The chain's CDR3 is CASSPTGAFDEKLFF. The CDR3 DNA reads as TGTGCCAGCTCACCAACTGGGGCCTTCGATGAAAAACTGTTTTTT.

At least ten counts were recorded for this clonotype. This rearrangement joins TRBV15 to TRBJ2-7; TRBD2 agrees at 8 bases. CDR3 length: 15 amino acids. The V gene end was trimmed by 2 bases and the J gene end by 2 bases; junction bases not matched to a gene: 5. CDR1 LNHNV and CDR2 YYDKDF come from the germline V gene (reference sequence). The CDR3 reads CATSRRGGNAYEQYF. In DNA form, the CDR3 reads TGTGCCACCAGCAGACGGGGGGGGAACGCCTACGAGCAGTACTTC.

V usage is TRBV5-1 and J usage is TRBJ2-5, with TRBD2 matching 9 bases. The CDR3 totals 16 residues. Trimming cost V 0 bases and J 1 base; bases outside gene matches: 4. The germline V gene encodes CDR1 SGHRS and CDR2 YFSETQ. CDR3 DNA: TGCGCCAGCAGCTTGGAGGGCGGGAGGGCCCAAGAGACCCAGTACTTC. Protein product: CASSLEGGRAQETQYF. The full variable domain, its missing parts supplied by reference TRBV5-1 and TRBJ2-5, is KAGVTQTPRYLIKTRGQQVTLSCSPISGHRSVSWYQQTPGQGLQFLFEYFSETQRNKGNFPGRFSGRQFSNSRSEMNVSTLELGDSALYLCASSLEGGRAQETQYFGPGTRLLVL.

Comments on this clonotype: This clone may be a read error of a much larger clone one base away. V usage is TRBV9 and J usage is TRBJ2-5; 9 bases map to TRBD2. Germline lookup yields CDR1 SGDLS and CDR2 YYNGEE. CDR3 length: 14 residues. CDR3 DNA sequence: TGTGCCAGCAGAGTAGGGGGACTAGCTGAGACCCAGTACTTC. Translation gives CASRVGGLAETQYF.

This clonotype was counted ten times or more. The chain links TRBV14 to TRBJ1-6; D is undetermined. This CDR3 spans 14 amino acids. From germline, CDR1 is SGHDN and CDR2 FVKESK. Trimming cost V 1 base and J 9 bases, with 10 bases left between them. The CDR3 DNA is TGTGCCAGCAGCCAAGGATACGTGGGTTCACCCCTCCACTTT. Translating gives CASSQGYVGSPLHF.

The table lists this clonotype with a count of one. A read error may explain this, as a much larger clone is one base away. V usage is TRBV20-1 and J usage is TRBJ1-2; maybe TRBD1 (5 bases). The CDR3 is 11 amino acids. Germline V lookup: CDR1 DFQATT, CDR2 SNEGSKA (reference sequence). CDR3 nucleotide sequence: TGTCCGAGGGGCTTTTACCATGGCTACACCTTC. Encoded protein: CPRGFYHGYTF.